This T cell receptor beta chain emerged from a study of T cell responses to AZD1222 COVID-19 vaccine. Timing groups of about 4 and about 12 weeks for second doses were pooled. For this clone: Its antigen is still unknown.

TCRdb's copy holds only in-frame clones and misses some; the assay was immunoSEQ multiplex PCR. Here the sample spans 150,000 to 190,000 clones, about 89% being singletons. Unmatched junction bases numbered 4, after V lost 0 bases and J lost 3 bases. The length of the CDR3 is 16 residues. CDR1 and CDR2 from the germline V gene are SGHKS and YYEKEE (reference sequence). Study-wide results and caveats: Donors were largely white British and mainly female; clonal diversity was possibly underestimated.

Sequencing was performed on peripheral blood, taken 28 days after the second AZD1222 dose. The V gene is TRBV5-5, the J gene TRBJ1-4, with 8 bases fitting TRBD1. The clonotype originates from an adult who received the AZD1222 COVID-19 vaccine. The CDR3 region is CASSLVSTGANEKLFF. CDR3 nucleotide sequence: TGTGCCAGCAGCTTGGTTTCGACAGGGGCTAATGAAAAACTGTTTTTT.